Following are 14 T cell receptor beta chains from one sample sequenced in a study of early T cells in non-severe SARS-CoV-2 infection. Using its own MiXCR run on the 5' RACE reads, TCRdb lists one record per CDR3 protein. The table shows around 80,000 distinct CDR3 sequences, with 11% occurring only once. The material was whole blood, obtained at baseline. Source of these receptors: an adult who was a healthcare worker with PCR-confirmed SARS-CoV-2 infection or an uninfected control (not recorded which).

The chain couples TRBV7-9 to TRBJ1-1; no firm D call. The CDR3 is 15 residues long. With 5 bases removed from V and 0 bases from J, the gap between germline ends came to 13 bases. Germline loops: CDR1 SEHNR, CDR2 FQNEAQ (reference sequence). CDR3 DNA sequence: TGTGCCAGCAGCGCCAGTTCAGGCATGAACACTGAAGCTTTCTTT. Its translation: CASSASSGMNTEAFF.

The rearrangement uses TRBV10-1 and TRBJ1-1, with D maybe TRBD1 (6 bases). The CDR3 extends over 12 amino acids. V lost 3 bases and J 9 bases, leaving 11 bases between the germline ends. The V gene's germline CDR1 is WNHNN and CDR2 SYGVQD (reference sequence). CDR3 coding DNA: TGCGCCAGCAGTGAAGGGGACAACCAAGCTTTCTTT. Its protein product is CASSEGDNQAFF.

This clonotype has a count of ten or more. This rearrangement joins TRBV29-1 to TRBJ1-2; D is undetermined. Germline CDR1 reads SQVTM; CDR2 reads ANQGSEA. Trimming removed 0 bases from V and 4 bases from J, with 6 bases in between. The CDR3 contains 12 residues. CDR3 nucleotides: TGCAGCGTTGAAGACAGCAGCTATGGCTACACCTTC. It encodes CSVEDSSYGYTF.

The CDR3 loop reads CASSPEAGQYF. DNA for the CDR3: TGTGCCAGCTCACCGGAGGCGGGGCAGTACTTC. The chain recombines TRBV18 with TRBJ2-7, with a possible D match to TRBD2 (5 bases). Germline CDR1 is KGHSH and CDR2 is LQKENI. This CDR3 contains 11 residues. Trimming stripped 3 bases from V and 9 bases from J, with 9 bases between.

The chain couples TRBV6-6 to TRBJ2-7; no reliable D call. Trimming cost V 5 bases and J 2 bases, with 16 bases left between them. CDR1 is MNHNY and CDR2 is SVGAGI in the germline V gene (reference sequence). The length of the CDR3 is 15 residues. In DNA, the CDR3 is TGTGCCAGCAGTCCCCGGAATACACCCGCCTACGAGCAGTACTTC. This codes for CASSPRNTPAYEQYF.

V gene TRBV6-2 or TRBV6-3 combines with J gene TRBJ1-1, with D unresolved. The CDR3 consists of 14 residues. CDR1 is MNHEY, CDR2 SVGEGT, per germline. Trimming shortened V by 4 bases and J by 4 bases, and 13 bases separated the two germline ends. The CDR3 protein is CASSSHGRTTEAFF. In DNA, the CDR3 is TGTGCCAGCAGTTCCCATGGACGTACCACTGAAGCTTTCTTT.

This sequence joins TRBV29-1 and TRBJ2-3, with no clear D. V lost 5 bases to trimming and J lost 0 bases, with 9 bases between them. Germline CDR1 and CDR2: SQVTM and ANQGSEA. This CDR3 is built from 13 residues. CDR3 protein: CSVIGLSTDTQYF. The CDR3 DNA follows: TGCAGCGTTATTGGGCTTAGCACAGATACGCAGTATTTT.

This clonotype was detected a few times. V gene TRBV2 combines with J gene TRBJ1-2; D unresolved. Germline V CDR1 and CDR2: SNHLY, FYNNEI. V lost 3 bases, J lost 7 bases, and 15 bases lay in between. CDR3 length: 14 residues. In DNA, the CDR3 is TGTGCCAGCAGTGACGAGATGCCCCCTCGTGGCTACACCTTC. Translating gives CASSDEMPPRGYTF.

The chain has TRBV12-3 or TRBV12-4 and TRBJ2-7; 9 nucleotides align to TRBD1. With 1 base clipped from V and 3 bases from J, the junction kept 1 base outside the gene matches. There are 14 residues in the CDR3. In DNA, the CDR3 is TGTGCCAGCAGTTTAGAGGGACAGGGCTACGAGCAGTACTTC. Translation gives CASSLEGQGYEQYF.

This chain uses TRBV7-8 with TRBJ1-1, with 10 positions matching TRBD1. This CDR3 is built from 19 residues. The ends lost 2 bases at V and 0 bases at J; junction bases unmatched: 12. Germline-derived CDR1 and CDR2 are SGHVS and FQNEAQ. This CDR3 is CASSLTGTGAIRMNTEAFF. In DNA form, the CDR3 reads TGTGCCAGCAGCTTAACCGGGACAGGGGCAATCAGGATGAACACTGAAGCTTTCTTT.

This clonotype occurred many times. J is TRBJ2-7 and V is TRBV6-2 or TRBV6-3, with D hard to call. The CDR3 runs 14 residues. Germline CDR1 reads MNHEY; CDR2 reads SVGEGT. V lost 6 bases to trimming and J lost 4 bases, with 16 bases between them. DNA for the CDR3: TGTGCCAGCAGAGAAGCGTCTATTTTTTACGAGCAGTACTTC. Translated, it gives CASREASIFYEQYF.

This clonotype has a handful of counts. This rearrangement joins TRBV20-1 to TRBJ2-3; 7 nucleotides match TRBD2. The CDR3 loop spans 15 amino acids. CDR1 DFQATT and CDR2 SNEGSKA come from the germline V gene (reference sequence). V trimming: 6 bases; J trimming: 2 bases; junction bases outside the gene matches: 11. The CDR3 region has the DNA TGCAGTGCCAGGTCTCCAGCGGGAAACACAGATACGCAGTATTTT. It yields the protein CSARSPAGNTDTQYF.

Ten or more counts support this clonotype. The rearrangement joins TRBV5-6 to TRBJ1-2; D remains unclear. CDR3 length equals 13 residues. Per germline, CDR1 SGHDT and CDR2 YYEEEE. Trimming stripped 0 bases from V and 4 bases from J, with 7 bases between. CDR3 loop: CASSLEAGYGYTF. The DNA of the CDR3 is TGTGCCAGCAGCTTGGAGGCAGGCTATGGCTACACCTTC. Full variable domain (rest looked up from reference TRBV5-6 and TRBJ1-2): DAGVTQSPTHLIKTRGQQVTLRCSPKSGHDTVSWYQQALGQGPQFIFQYYEEEERQRGNFPDRFSGHQFPNYSSELNVNALLLGDSALYLCASSLEAGYGYTFGSGTRLTVV.

This clonotype came up many times. V is TRBV18 and J is TRBJ2-3; a weak D match, TRBD1 (6 bases). Germline-derived CDR1 and CDR2 are KGHSH and LQKENI. There are 15 residues in the CDR3. Deletions cut 0 bases from V and 2 bases from J, with 9 bases between. CDR3 nucleotides: TGTGCCAGCTCACCACCGGACAGTTTCACAGATACGCAGTATTTT. This translates into CASSPPDSFTDTQYF.